Following are 20 T cell receptor beta chains from one sample sequenced in a study of cytomegalovirus exposure and HLA in healthy donors. A multiplex PCR was run with 60 Vbeta primers and 13 Jbeta primers. Repertoires were generated with immunoSEQ multiplex PCR, while TCRdb's copy carries only in-frame clones and drops some. In the table there are under 200,000 clones, approximately 72% of which are singletons. The sequenced material came from PBMCs. These receptors all stem from a man aged 50 to 60 in good health and CMV-seronegative.

This chain uses TRBV6-6 with TRBJ2-7; TRBD2 matches at 9 bases. Germline CDR1 and CDR2: MNHNY and SVGAGI (reference sequence). Losses at the gene ends were 4 bases for V and 0 bases for J; bases not matched to a gene: 4. The CDR3 consists of 15 residues. The CDR3 region has the DNA TGTGCCAGCAGTTCTAGCGGGATCAGCTCCTACGAGCAGTACTTC. It codes for CASSSSGISSYEQYF.

V is TRBV25-1 and J is TRBJ2-5; 12 positions agree with TRBD2. The J call may be wrong; the DNA end is better matched by TRBJ2-7. Germline CDR1 reads MGHDK; CDR2 reads SYGVNS. The CDR3 contains 15 residues. CDR3 region: CASRDGLAGTYEQYF. In DNA form, the CDR3 reads TGTGCCAGCAGAGATGGACTAGCGGGGACCTACGAGCAGTACTTC.

The CDR3 sequence: CASSNRDYTDTQYF. CDR3 in DNA: TGTGCCAGCAGCAACCGGGACTACACAGATACGCAGTATTTT. The V call is TRBV7-3, the J call TRBJ2-3, with 7 bases matching TRBD2. In germline, CDR1 is SGHTA, CDR2 FQGTGA. Losses at the gene ends were 5 bases for V and 2 bases for J; bases not matched to a gene: 4. The CDR3 extends over 14 amino acids.

The rearrangement uses TRBV6-5 and TRBJ2-3; 8 bases line up with TRBD1. CDR3 length: 15 amino acids. The ends lost 4 bases at V and 0 bases at J; junction bases unmatched: 3. CDR1 MNHEY and CDR2 SVGAGI come from the germline V gene. CDR3 protein: CASSSGGLSTDTQYF. DNA of the CDR3: TGTGCCAGCAGTTCAGGGGGCCTTAGCACAGATACGCAGTATTTT.

The chain uses TRBV27 and TRBJ2-7; TRBD1 agrees at 7 bases. V dropped 6 bases and J dropped 5; count of bases not matched to a gene: 16. Per the germline V gene, CDR1 is MNHEY and CDR2 is SMNVEV (reference sequence). This CDR3 is 16 amino acids long. The CDR3 DNA is TGTGCCAGCAGACTACAGGGGTCGGGGTGGGGCAACGAGCAGTACTTC. Translating gives CASRLQGSGWGNEQYF.

The chain carries TRBV5-1 and TRBJ2-2; 9 nucleotides line up with TRBD2. This CDR3 region has 16 residues. V shed 4 bases and J 5 bases; nucleotides not matched to a gene: 9. Looked up from germline, CDR1 is SGHRS and CDR2 is YFSETQ. CDR3: CASSPGGGVGTGELFF. CDR3 nucleotide sequence: TGCGCCAGCAGCCCCGGCGGGGGGGTTGGTACCGGGGAGCTGTTTTTT.

The J gene is TRBJ1-3, the V gene TRBV7-9; 8 bases map to TRBD1. Looked up from germline, CDR1 is SEHNR and CDR2 is FQNEAQ (reference sequence). V lost 4 bases to trimming and J lost 0 bases; unmatched junction nucleotides: 5. The CDR3 has 16 residues. The CDR3 nucleotides read TGTGCCAGCAGCTGGCGGACAGGGAGCTCTGGAAACACCATATATTTT. This gives the protein CASSWRTGSSGNTIYF.

The rearrangement uses TRBV2 and TRBJ1-4; D is ambiguous. V lost 0 bases, J lost 2 bases, and 10 bases lay in between. The germline CDR1 and CDR2 sequences are SNHLY and FYNNEI. This CDR3 is built from 16 residues. CDR3 amino acids: CASSEATGRTNEKLFF. CDR3 in DNA: TGTGCCAGCAGTGAAGCGACGGGGAGGACTAATGAAAAACTGTTTTTT.

With respect to this clone: Other DNA sequences in the sample encode the same CDR3. The V and J genes are TRBV27 and TRBJ1-6, with TRBD1 identical over 8 bases. The CDR3 consists of 15 residues. Germline values: CDR1 MNHEY, CDR2 SMNVEV (reference sequence). V shed 0 bases and J 6 bases; nucleotides not matched to a gene: 1. The CDR3 loop reads CASSLSGTGNSPLHF. The DNA for the CDR3 is TGTGCCAGCAGTTTATCGGGGACAGGTAATTCACCCCTCCACTTT.

The chain is built from TRBV11-2 and TRBJ1-2; 7 positions agree with TRBD1. J gave up 0 bases and V 4 bases, and 8 bases lay outside the gene matches. Germline V gene data show CDR1 as SGHAT and CDR2 as FQNNGV. CDR3 length: 16 amino acids. CDR3 nucleotides: TGTGCCAGCAGCTCTCGACTGGACAGGTCTAACTATGGCTACACCTTC. It codes for CASSSRLDRSNYGYTF. Drawing the rest from reference TRBV11-2 and TRBJ1-2, the complete variable domain is EAGVAQSPRYKIIEKRQSVAFWCNPISGHATLYWYQQILGQGPKLLIQFQNNGVVDDSQLPKDRFSAERLKGVDSTLKIQPAKLEDSAVYLCASSSRLDRSNYGYTFGSGTRLTVV.

This clone was detected only a few times. This sequence joins TRBV5-1 and TRBJ2-2, with TRBD1 matching over 9 bases. V lost 4 bases to trimming and J lost 5 bases; unmatched junction nucleotides: 12. The CDR3 consists of 17 residues. CDR1 and CDR2 (germline): SGHRS, YFSETQ. The CDR3 here is CASSPGLGTGSTGELFF. CDR3 DNA sequence: TGCGCCAGCAGCCCGGGATTGGGGACAGGGAGTACCGGGGAGCTGTTTTTT.

This clone was picked up a small number of times. This rearrangement joins TRBV5-6 to TRBJ2-1; TRBD2 might be the D (6 bases). V was pared by 1 base and J by 0 bases, with 11 bases between. The CDR3 runs to 16 residues. CDR1 is SGHDT and CDR2 is YYEEEE in the germline V gene. CDR3 residues: CASSLRGLYSYNEQFF. The DNA of the CDR3 is TGTGCCAGCAGCTTGAGGGGACTTTACTCCTACAATGAGCAGTTCTTC.

This clone turned up a few times. V usage is TRBV18 and J usage is TRBJ2-2, with TRBD1 matching 7 bases. After removal of 2 bases from V and 0 bases from J, the junction contained 3 bases not matched to a gene. Germline V CDR1 and CDR2: KGHSH, LQKENI. The CDR3 has 16 residues. In nucleotides, the CDR3 is TGTGCCAGCTCACCAGCTACAGGGGCGAACACCGGGGAGCTGTTTTTT. The encoded protein is CASSPATGANTGELFF.

The chain couples TRBV6-5 to TRBJ2-1, with TRBD1 matching 9 bases. The germline gives CDR1 MNHEY, CDR2 SVGAGI. The CDR3 totals 15 residues. V shed 2 bases and J 9 bases; nucleotides not matched to a gene: 8. This chain's CDR3 is CASSYGDRVRTEQFF. CDR3 coding DNA: TGTGCCAGCAGTTACGGGGACAGGGTCCGAACTGAGCAGTTCTTC.

This clone was observed a handful of times. DNA for the CDR3: TGTGCCAGCAGTGGACAGGGAGACACAGATACGCAGTATTTT. Amino acid sequence: CASSGQGDTDTQYF. The J gene is TRBJ2-3, the V gene TRBV2; 7 nucleotides line up with TRBD1. The junction had 3 bases not matched to a gene; V was cut back by 4 bases and J by 2 bases. There are 14 residues in the CDR3. Germline V gives CDR1 SNHLY, CDR2 FYNNEI.

V gene TRBV10-2 combines with J gene TRBJ1-5; 11 bases match TRBD1. Germline assignment: CDR1 WSHSY and CDR2 SAAADI. The V and J ends lost 6 bases and 4 bases, in that order; junction bases with no gene match: 5. CDR3 size: 15 residues. Here the CDR3 DNA reads TGCGCCAGCAGCCCGGGACAGGGGGTAAATCAGCCCCAGCATTTT. This translates into CASSPGQGVNQPQHF.

The chain recombines TRBV27 with TRBJ2-6; 11 bases line up with TRBD1. J gave up 0 bases and V 6 bases, and 4 bases lay outside the gene matches. The CDR3 covers 17 residues. Germline V lookup: CDR1 MNHEY, CDR2 SMNVEV (reference sequence). The CDR3 DNA reads as TGTGCCAGCAGCCGGGACAGGGGGTACTCTGGGGCCAACGTCCTGACTTTC. Translation gives CASSRDRGYSGANVLTF.

This clone occurred many times. J is TRBJ2-1 and V is TRBV4-3; D is unclear. In germline, CDR1 is LGHNA, CDR2 YSLEER. The ends were cut back, 4 bases at V and 0 bases at J, with 10 bases in the middle. CDR3 length equals 15 residues. The CDR3 sequence is CASSLEFSSYNEQFF. In nucleotides, the CDR3 is TGCGCCAGCAGCCTCGAATTTAGCTCCTACAATGAGCAGTTCTTC.

The genes are TRBV6-5 and TRBJ1-5, with D tentatively TRBD1 (5 bases). This CDR3 comprises 15 residues. Looked up from germline, CDR1 is MNHEY and CDR2 is SVGAGI. The V and J ends lost 0 bases and 6 bases respectively, with 12 bases between them. This chain's CDR3 is CASSYSSRVFQPQHF. For the CDR3, the DNA is TGTGCCAGCAGTTACTCCAGCAGGGTATTTCAGCCCCAGCATTTT.

This clone was counted only a few times. The chain employs TRBV6-5 and TRBJ1-6; D is undetermined. CDR1 and CDR2 (germline): MNHEY, SVGAGI. V was pared by 5 bases and J by 6 bases, with 8 bases between. The length of the CDR3 is 13 residues. CDR3 nucleotide sequence: TGTGCCAGCAGTCCTAATCCTAATTCACCCCTCCACTTT. It yields the protein CASSPNPNSPLHF.